Below are 30 T cell receptor beta chains sequenced from a single sample in a study of T cells in Graves' hyperthyroidism and ophthalmopathy (dated by TCRdb to between 2018 and 2020). Receptor libraries were prepared by multiplex PCR. The listed sequencing device is Illumina HiSeq 2000. TCR beta CDR3 regions were amplified from RNA transcripts. A first-round RT-PCR of the TCR CDR3 used the HTBI primer set with the Qiagen OneStep RT-PCR kit. TCRdb trimmed public reads at Q25 via fastp, called clones via MiXCR and kept in-frame beta chains. For every CDR3 protein sequence, its rows merge into one entry that carries the most common genes and DNA. Recorded for this sample are some 490,000 distinct CDR3 sequences; approximately 22% of them occurred a single time. The ten largest clones take up under 55% of the sample. The sequenced sample was blood. These receptors were obtained from a woman between 65 and 79 years old with Graves' ophthalmopathy.

As regards this clonotype: It is likely a read error, because the conserved phenylalanine at the end of the CDR3 is missing. The rearrangement links TRBV27 to TRBJ2-7; TRBD1 matches at 10 bases. The CDR3 is made up of 14 amino acids. V lost 3 bases to trimming and J lost 7 bases; unmatched junction nucleotides: 6. CDR1 and CDR2 from the germline V gene are MNHEY and SMNVEV (reference sequence). The CDR3 coding sequence is TGTGCCAGCAGTTTGGACAGGGGGTCGGGGGAGCAGTACCTC. Its translation: CASSLDRGSGEQYL.

The genes are TRBV30 and TRBJ2-5; D remains unclear. The germline gives CDR1 GTSNPN, CDR2 SVGIG (reference sequence). This CDR3 is 11 amino acids long. V was trimmed by 0 bases and J by 5 bases, leaving 4 bases between them. The CDR3 nucleotides read TGTGCCTGGAGTGTAGAGGAGACCCAGTACTTC. Its protein product is CAWSVEETQYF.

This clonotype was counted a few times. The chain joins TRBV3-1 to TRBJ2-1; 8 bases fit TRBD2. The CDR3 sequence is 16 residues long. Germline values: CDR1 LGHDT, CDR2 YNNKEL (reference sequence). V shed 1 base, J shed 3 bases, and the junction held 5 bases outside the gene matches. Here the CDR3 DNA reads TGTGCCAGCAGCCAAGCGGGCGGGACTAGCTACAATGAGCAGTTCTTC. This codes for CASSQAGGTSYNEQFF.

The chain combines TRBV19 with TRBJ2-7, with 7 bases identical to TRBD1. J gave up 3 bases and V 5 bases, and 7 bases lay outside the gene matches. Germline V CDR1 and CDR2: LNHDA, SQIVND (reference sequence). The CDR3 runs to 14 residues. CDR3 in amino acids: CASSDAGTVYEQYF. The CDR3 coding sequence is TGTGCCAGTAGTGACGCCGGGACAGTCTACGAGCAGTACTTC.

The V and J genes are TRBV20-1 and TRBJ2-7, with 10 bases fitting TRBD2. CDR3 length: 13 residues. In germline, CDR1 is DFQATT, CDR2 SNEGSKA (reference sequence). J gave up 7 bases and V 5 bases, and 8 bases lay outside the gene matches. CDR3 bases: TGCAGTGCTCGGCTAGCGGGAGCGTCTGAGCAGTACTTC. The encoded protein is CSARLAGASEQYF.

There are many counts of this clonotype. V and J are TRBV12-3 or TRBV12-4 and TRBJ2-1, with D uncertain. This CDR3 spans 14 amino acids. V was pared by 4 bases and J by 2 bases, with 9 bases between. CDR3 region: CASSYRLAYNEQFF. Here the CDR3 DNA reads TGTGCCAGCAGTTATCGACTGGCCTACAATGAGCAGTTCTTC.

This clonotype was observed a few times. This sequence joins TRBV7-2 and TRBJ2-7, with a possible D match to TRBD1 (6 bases). This CDR3 is built from 14 residues. Trimming removed 7 bases at V and 4 bases at J, with 17 bases between. Germline assignment: CDR1 SGHTA and CDR2 FQGNSA. Written as DNA, the CDR3 is TGTGCCAGCACCCTGGGGGCGGGCTCGTACGAGCAGTACTTC. As protein: CASTLGAGSYEQYF.

This clonotype came up a few times. The chain carries TRBV3-1 and TRBJ2-1, with 11 bases lining up with TRBD2. The V gene end was trimmed by 2 bases and the J gene end by 5 bases; junction bases not matched to a gene: 5. Germline values: CDR1 LGHDT, CDR2 YNNKEL (reference sequence). The CDR3 is 16 residues long. CDR3 amino acids: CASSQSVGLADNEQFF. CDR3 nucleotides: TGTGCCAGCAGCCAAAGTGTGGGACTAGCGGACAATGAGCAGTTCTTC.

The J gene is TRBJ2-1, the V gene TRBV3-1; 7 nucleotides agree with TRBD1. The CDR3 length is 15 residues. Unmatched junction bases numbered 14, after V lost 5 bases and J lost 10 bases. Per germline, CDR1 LGHDT and CDR2 YNNKEL (reference sequence). The CDR3 DNA reads as TGTGCCAGCAGCTTGGGGCCCCCAGGGACAGCCGAGCAGTTCTTC. Amino acid sequence: CASSLGPPGTAEQFF.

This clonotype was observed at least ten times. This rearrangement joins TRBV12-3 or TRBV12-4 to TRBJ2-1; TRBD2 matches 10 bases. V was clipped by 3 bases and J by 2 bases; unmatched bases: 7. The CDR3 has 17 residues. This CDR3 reads CASSFAAGGVTYNEQFF. CDR3 coding DNA: TGTGCCAGCAGTTTCGCAGCGGGAGGGGTTACCTACAATGAGCAGTTCTTC.

This clonotype was seen repeatedly, ten times or more. This sequence joins TRBV11-1 and TRBJ1-1, with D uncertain. V was clipped by 7 bases and J by 1 base, with 13 bases between them. This CDR3 has 14 amino acids. The germline V gene encodes CDR1 SGHAT and CDR2 FQDESV (reference sequence). The DNA of the CDR3 is TGTGCCAGCACCTTGGGGTGGGGGAACACTGAAGCTTTCTTT. Amino acid sequence: CASTLGWGNTEAFF.

In its sample, this clonotype was seen once. J is TRBJ2-3 and V is TRBV9; 8 positions agree with TRBD2. This CDR3 region has 18 residues. Per the germline V gene, CDR1 is SGDLS and CDR2 is YYNGEE. The V and J ends lost 0 bases and 1 base, in that order; junction bases with no gene match: 10. The CDR3 protein is CASSVALAVTSGTDTQYF. CDR3 nucleotide sequence: TGTGCCAGCAGCGTAGCACTAGCGGTCACGTCTGGCACAGATACGCAGTATTTT.

This clonotype was counted many times. V usage is TRBV6-1 and J usage is TRBJ1-1; the D gene is possibly TRBD1 (6 bases). CDR1 and CDR2 (germline): MNHNS, SASEGT. V shed 5 bases and J shed 10 bases, with 17 bases lying between them. The CDR3 has 13 amino acids. CDR3 sequence reads: CASSSGEFLTAFF. CDR3 sequence (DNA): TGTGCCAGCAGTTCAGGGGAATTCTTAACAGCTTTCTTT.

V gene TRBV30 combines with J gene TRBJ2-3, with D perhaps TRBD1 or TRBD2 (5 bases each). CDR3 length equals 13 residues. The V end was cut by 5 bases, the J end by 1 base, with 10 bases between. In germline, CDR1 is GTSNPN, CDR2 SVGIG (reference sequence). DNA for the CDR3: TGTGCCTGGGCAAGGGGACGCACAGATACGCAGTATTTT. Protein: CAWARGRTDTQYF.

The chain recombines TRBV20-1 with TRBJ2-7; D remains unclear. This CDR3 spans 11 amino acids. Germline-derived CDR1 and CDR2 are DFQATT and SNEGSKA (reference sequence). The V end was cut by 5 bases, the J end by 0 bases, with 5 bases between. CDR3 protein: CSAQRSYEQYF. Here the CDR3 DNA reads TGCAGTGCTCAGCGCTCCTACGAGCAGTACTTC.

This clonotype was counted only a few times. The rearrangement links TRBV14 to TRBJ1-1; possibly TRBD1 for D (5 bases). Trimming stripped 4 bases from V and 1 base from J, with 10 bases between. This CDR3 has 14 amino acids. CDR1 and CDR2 from the germline V gene are SGHDN and FVKESK. In DNA form, the CDR3 reads TGTGCCAGCAGCCTCATTCAGGGGAACACTGAAGCTTTCTTT. Its translation: CASSLIQGNTEAFF.

CDR3 sequence (DNA): TGCAGTGCTACTCTCAATTCCATGGGTTTTTCACCCCTCCACTTT. Its protein is CSATLNSMGFSPLHF. The genes are TRBV20-1 and TRBJ1-6, with no clear D. V gave up 4 bases and J gave up 9 bases, with 19 bases separating them. CDR3 length equals 15 residues. Per germline, CDR1 DFQATT and CDR2 SNEGSKA (reference sequence).

V usage is TRBV5-6 and J usage is TRBJ1-1; weak D call: TRBD1 (6 bases). The germline CDR1 and CDR2 sequences are SGHDT and YYEEEE. CDR3 length: 14 amino acids. V gave up 0 bases and J gave up 6 bases, with 12 bases separating them. The CDR3 loop reads CASSLGGGAAEAFF. The CDR3 DNA reads TGTGCCAGCAGCTTGGGGGGGGGCGCGGCTGAAGCTTTCTTT. Together with reference TRBV5-6 and TRBJ1-1, the CDR3 gives the full variable domain: DAGVTQSPTHLIKTRGQQVTLRCSPKSGHDTVSWYQQALGQGPQFIFQYYEEEERQRGNFPDRFSGHQFPNYSSELNVNALLLGDSALYLCASSLGGGAAEAFFGQGTRLTVV.

This clonotype has only a few counts. The chain carries TRBV5-1 and TRBJ2-7, with D perhaps being TRBD1 or TRBD2 (5 bases each). The CDR3 spans 14 residues. Deletions cut 0 bases from V and 6 bases from J, with 13 bases between. Germline CDR1 SGHRS, CDR2 YFSETQ. CDR3 residues: CASSLAGTVAEQYF. As DNA, the CDR3 is TGCGCCAGCAGCTTGGCCGGGACGGTCGCCGAGCAGTACTTC.

The V and J genes are TRBV7-9 and TRBJ2-4; D call uncertain. With 1 base removed from V and 2 bases from J, the gap between germline ends came to 18 bases. The CDR3 runs to 18 residues. Germline CDR1 reads SEHNR; CDR2 reads FQNEAQ (reference sequence). The CDR3 DNA reads TGTGCCAGCAGCTTAGGGACCGTAAAAAGGGTCCCCAAAAACATTCAGTACTTC. Encoded protein: CASSLGTVKRVPKNIQYF. The full variable domain, completed using reference TRBV7-9 and TRBJ2-4, is DTGVSQNPRHKITKRGQNVTFRCDPISEHNRLYWYRQTLGQGPEFLTYFQNEAQLEKSRLLSDRFSAERPKGSFSTLEIQRTEQGDSAMYLCASSLGTVKRVPKNIQYFGAGTRLSVL.

The chain has TRBV3-1 and TRBJ1-5; the match to TRBD1 covers 7 bases. Germline V lookup: CDR1 LGHDT, CDR2 YNNKEL (reference sequence). CDR3 length equals 14 residues. Germline trimming cut 4 bases from V and 11 bases from J; bases unmatched to any gene: 11. For the CDR3, the DNA is TGTGCCAGCAGCCCTCGACAGGGTGCCGTGACCCAGCATTTT. Protein: CASSPRQGAVTQHF.

The chain recombines TRBV7-2 with TRBJ1-4; D is possibly TRBD1 (6 bases). The CDR3 extends over 14 amino acids. The germline CDR1 and CDR2 sequences are SGHTA and FQGNSA. Trimming left V 11 bases short and J 7 bases short, with 20 bases between. Written as DNA, the CDR3 is TGTGCCTCTAACATTCGGGGGCTCGGTGAAAAACTGTTTTTT. Amino acid sequence: CASNIRGLGEKLFF.

The J gene is TRBJ2-3, the V gene TRBV7-3, with TRBD1 as a possible D gene (6 bases). The CDR3 extends over 12 amino acids. Germline V gives CDR1 SGHTA, CDR2 FQGTGA. V shed 5 bases and J shed 5 bases, with 8 bases lying between them. The CDR3 bases are TGTGCCAGCAGCGCAGGGGAAGATACGCAGTATTTT. Translation gives CASSAGEDTQYF.

In this sample, this clonotype turned up many times. The J gene is TRBJ1-1, the V gene TRBV7-2; D unresolved. Germline V gene sequence: CDR1 SGHTA, CDR2 FQGNSA. The CDR3 has 18 amino acids. V lost 5 bases, J lost 0 bases, and 22 bases lay in between. The CDR3 here is CASSPRTLAQRMNTEAFF. The CDR3, as DNA: TGTGCCAGCAGCCCACGAACATTAGCCCAACGAATGAACACTGAAGCTTTCTTT.

The rearrangement links TRBV12-3 or TRBV12-4 to TRBJ1-1; no firm D call. Between the trimmed V and J ends, which lost 1 base and 1 base, there was a span of 13 bases. The CDR3 has 16 residues. The CDR3 region has the DNA TGTGCCAGCAGTTTAGATGTCCGACTCAGGAACACTGAAGCTTTCTTT. Translation gives CASSLDVRLRNTEAFF.

This clonotype was seen only once. V is TRBV7-2 and J is TRBJ2-1, with 9 bases lining up with TRBD1. The CDR3 loop spans 14 amino acids. V lost 3 bases to trimming and J lost 6 bases; unmatched junction nucleotides: 3. From germline, CDR1 is SGHTA and CDR2 FQGNSA. This CDR3 is CASSLTGGPNEQFF. DNA of the CDR3: TGTGCCAGCAGCTTGACAGGGGGTCCCAATGAGCAGTTCTTC.

The CDR3 region has the DNA TGCGCCAGCAGCTTGTTATGGGCTAGCAGTGAGCAGTACTTC. Encoded protein: CASSLLWASSEQYF. This rearrangement joins TRBV5-1 to TRBJ2-7, with TRBD2 as a possible D gene (5 bases). CDR1 and CDR2 from the germline V gene are SGHRS and YFSETQ. The CDR3 has 14 amino acids. With 1 base removed from V and 7 bases from J, the gap between germline ends came to 15 bases.

Regarding this clonotype: At one end the junction does not follow the germline gene, possibly because of a read error. V and J are TRBV5-1 and TRBJ2-1; 9 bases match TRBD1. The CDR3 loop spans 16 amino acids. Germline assignment: CDR1 SGHRS and CDR2 YFSETQ. CDR3 in DNA: TGCGCCAGCAGCGATACCAGGACAGGGGTCTTGTATGAGCAGCTCTTC. Translation gives CASSDTRTGVLYEQLF.

This chain uses TRBV10-3 with TRBJ2-7, with 10 nucleotides matching TRBD1. The CDR3 consists of 13 residues. V gave up 10 bases and J gave up 5 bases; unmatched junction bases: 8. The germline V gene has CDR1 ENHRY and CDR2 SYGVKD. The CDR3 region has the DNA TGTGCCACTGGGGACAGGGGAATAGACGAGCAGTACTTC. Translating gives CATGDRGIDEQYF.

Many counts were recorded for this clonotype. The chain uses TRBV2 and TRBJ2-3; tentative D call: TRBD2 (5 bases). In germline, CDR1 is SNHLY, CDR2 FYNNEI. The CDR3 loop spans 15 amino acids. Trimming pared 7 bases from V and 3 bases from J, leaving 17 bases between. CDR3 sequence reads: CASIIPAGKTDTQYF. The DNA of the CDR3 is TGTGCCAGCATCATCCCAGCCGGGAAAACAGATACGCAGTATTTT.